This TCR beta chain was observed in a study of human T cells and chemical hapten exposure. TCRdb analysed the RACE reads with MiXCR anew, one entry per CDR3 protein. The sample has 100,000 to 120,000 distinct CDR3 sequences, nearly 35% seen once; the top ten hold around 2.8%. Time point described: patch test 3, about 24 weeks after DPC sensitization. Treatment of the sample: therapeutic diphenylcyclopropenone sensitization with weekly scalp DPC. Source: whole blood, taken in connection with sensitization to the hapten diphenylcyclopropenone (DPC). The clonotype was recovered from a man in his forties with alopecia areata. Some clones in this sample may be carry-over from other donors' samples.

CDR3: CAIQGSNQPQHF. The CDR3 nucleotides read TGTGCCATTCAGGGGAGCAATCAGCCCCAGCATTTT. This sequence joins TRBV10-3 and TRBJ1-5; the D gene is possibly TRBD1 (6 bases). V was cut by 9 bases and J by 1 base, with 7 bases left in between. In germline, CDR1 is ENHRY, CDR2 SYGVKD. This CDR3 contains 12 residues.